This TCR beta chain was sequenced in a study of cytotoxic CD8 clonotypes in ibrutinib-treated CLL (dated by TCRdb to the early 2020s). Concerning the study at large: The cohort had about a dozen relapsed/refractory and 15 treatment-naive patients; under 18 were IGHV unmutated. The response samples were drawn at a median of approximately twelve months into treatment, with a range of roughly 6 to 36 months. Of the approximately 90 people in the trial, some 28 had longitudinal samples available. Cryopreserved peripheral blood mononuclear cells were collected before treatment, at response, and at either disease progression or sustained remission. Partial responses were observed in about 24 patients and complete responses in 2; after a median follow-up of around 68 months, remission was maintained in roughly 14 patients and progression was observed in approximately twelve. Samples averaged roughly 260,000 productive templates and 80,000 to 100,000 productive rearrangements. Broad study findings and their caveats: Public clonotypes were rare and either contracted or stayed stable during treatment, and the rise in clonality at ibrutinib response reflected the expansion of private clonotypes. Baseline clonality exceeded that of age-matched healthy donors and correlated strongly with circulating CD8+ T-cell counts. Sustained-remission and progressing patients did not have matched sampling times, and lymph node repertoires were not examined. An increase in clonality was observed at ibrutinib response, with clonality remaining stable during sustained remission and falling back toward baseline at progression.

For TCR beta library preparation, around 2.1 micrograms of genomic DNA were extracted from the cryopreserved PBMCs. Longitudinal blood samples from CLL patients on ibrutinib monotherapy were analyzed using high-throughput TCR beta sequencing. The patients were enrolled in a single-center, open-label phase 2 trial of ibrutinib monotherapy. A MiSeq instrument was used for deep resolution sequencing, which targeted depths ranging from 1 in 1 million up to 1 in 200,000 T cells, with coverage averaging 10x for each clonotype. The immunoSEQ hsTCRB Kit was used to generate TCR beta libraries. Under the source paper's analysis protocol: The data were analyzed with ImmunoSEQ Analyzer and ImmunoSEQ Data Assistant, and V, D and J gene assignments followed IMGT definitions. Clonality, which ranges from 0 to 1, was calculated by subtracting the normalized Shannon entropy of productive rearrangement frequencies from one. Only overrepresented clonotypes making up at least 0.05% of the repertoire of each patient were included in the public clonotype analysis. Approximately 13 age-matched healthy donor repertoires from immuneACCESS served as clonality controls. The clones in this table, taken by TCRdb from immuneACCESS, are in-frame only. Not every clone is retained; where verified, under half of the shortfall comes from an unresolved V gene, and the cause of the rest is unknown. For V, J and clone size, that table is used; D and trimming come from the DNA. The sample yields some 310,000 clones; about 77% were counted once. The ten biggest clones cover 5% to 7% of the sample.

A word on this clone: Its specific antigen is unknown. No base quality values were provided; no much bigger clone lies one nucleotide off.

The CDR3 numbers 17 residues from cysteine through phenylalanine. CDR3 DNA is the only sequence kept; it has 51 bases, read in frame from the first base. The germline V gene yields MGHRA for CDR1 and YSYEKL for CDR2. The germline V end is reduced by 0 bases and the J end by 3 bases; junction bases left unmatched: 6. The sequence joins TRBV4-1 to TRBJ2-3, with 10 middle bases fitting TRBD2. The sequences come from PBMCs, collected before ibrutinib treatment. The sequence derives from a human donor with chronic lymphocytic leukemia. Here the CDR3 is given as CASSQESLAGETDTQYF. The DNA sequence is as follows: TGCGCCAGCAGCCAAGAGTCTCTAGCGGGAGAAACAGATACGCAGTATTTT.